The next 15 T cell receptor beta chains were all read from a single sample in a study of human T cells and chemical hapten exposure. MiXCR was run by TCRdb on the RACE reads, yielding one entry per CDR3 protein. The table has about 180,000 distinct CDR3 sequences, under 35% seen once. Stated time point: pre-sensitization, week 0. The treatment denotes: therapeutic diphenylcyclopropenone sensitization with weekly scalp DPC. The sequencing used whole blood, collected in connection with sensitization to the hapten diphenylcyclopropenone (DPC). The receptors derive from a woman between 25 and 40 years old with alopecia areata. Some clones in this sample may be carry-over from other donors' samples.

The chain combines TRBV6-5 with TRBJ2-1; D gene ambiguous. CDR1 MNHEY and CDR2 SVGAGI come from the germline V gene. The CDR3 is 18 residues long. The ends were cut back, 0 bases at V and 4 bases at J, with 19 bases in the middle. CDR3 region: CASSYSILANSRYNEQFF. CDR3 in DNA: TGTGCCAGCAGTTACTCGATATTGGCGAATTCCAGATACAATGAGCAGTTCTTC.

This clonotype has a handful of counts. The chain employs TRBV4-3 and TRBJ2-7; D remains unclear. In germline, CDR1 is LGHNA, CDR2 YSLEER. CDR3 size: 14 residues. Trimming cost V 2 bases and J 1 base, with 9 bases left between them. The CDR3: CASSQFRKSYEQYF. CDR3 bases: TGCGCCAGCAGCCAATTCAGGAAATCCTACGAGCAGTACTTC.

This clonotype was seen a few times. The rearrangement links TRBV18 to TRBJ2-6; D remains ambiguous. Germline V gene sequence: CDR1 KGHSH, CDR2 LQKENI. The CDR3 sequence is 17 residues long. Trimming left V 3 bases short and J 4 bases short, with 16 bases between. The CDR3 DNA follows: TGTGCCAGCTCACCCCTTATGAGGCCTGCCGGGGCCAACGTCCTGACTTTC. Its translation: CASSPLMRPAGANVLTF.

This clonotype was detected only a few times. The chain is built from TRBV7-9 and TRBJ1-6; D remains ambiguous. Between the trimmed V and J ends, which lost 1 base and 9 bases, there was a span of 10 bases. Germline CDR1 is SEHNR and CDR2 is FQNEAQ (reference sequence). CDR3 length equals 14 residues. The chain's CDR3 is CASSLEHSSSPLHF. The DNA for the CDR3 is TGTGCCAGCAGCTTAGAACACTCATCTTCACCCCTCCACTTT.

At least ten counts were recorded for this clonotype. This chain uses TRBV3-1 with TRBJ2-7; D gene unclear. The germline V gene has CDR1 LGHDT and CDR2 YNNKEL (reference sequence). V was cut by 0 bases and J by 6 bases, with 9 bases left in between. This CDR3 region has 13 residues. The CDR3 nucleotides are TGTGCCAGCAGCCAAGATAAATGGCGCGAGCAGTACTTC. It specifies CASSQDKWREQYF.

This clonotype was found a few times. V is TRBV28 and J is TRBJ2-3; D not resolved. V was shortened by 6 bases and J by 1 base, with 8 bases between the two germline ends. The germline V gene has CDR1 MDHEN and CDR2 SYDVKM. The length of the CDR3 is 13 residues. CDR3 sequence reads: CASRGGGTDTQYF. CDR3 nucleotides: TGTGCCAGCAGGGGCGGCGGCACAGATACGCAGTATTTT.

This clonotype was detected only a few times. The V call is TRBV7-6, the J call TRBJ2-7, with D tentatively TRBD2 (6 bases). Between the trimmed V and J ends, which lost 5 bases and 3 bases, there was a span of 20 bases. The CDR3 runs to 16 residues. The germline gives CDR1 SGHVS, CDR2 FNYEAQ. The CDR3 is CASSPDRDGGYYEQYF. CDR3 nucleotides: TGTGCCAGCAGCCCAGACCGGGACGGGGGTTACTACGAGCAGTACTTC.

This clonotype appeared a few times. The chain joins TRBV6-6 to TRBJ1-1; TRBD1 matches at 7 bases. Trimming removed 6 bases from V and 8 bases from J; junction bases left unmatched: 3. This CDR3 region has 11 residues. The germline V gene has CDR1 MNHNY and CDR2 SVGAGI (reference sequence). CDR3 loop: CASSPQGEAFF. The CDR3 DNA sequence: TGTGCCAGCAGCCCACAGGGGGAAGCTTTCTTT.

The chain links TRBV20-1 to TRBJ2-3; 10 bases match TRBD2. Germline V gene sequence: CDR1 DFQATT, CDR2 SNEGSKA (reference sequence). V lost 0 bases to trimming and J lost 4 bases; unmatched junction nucleotides: 7. This CDR3 is 16 amino acids long. The CDR3 reads CSARDPTSGVSDTQYF. In DNA, the CDR3 is TGCAGTGCTAGAGATCCAACTAGCGGGGTCTCAGATACGCAGTATTTT.

The chain has TRBV6-5 and TRBJ2-7, with 11 nucleotides matching TRBD2. The V segment lost 6 bases and the J segment 6 bases; nucleotides outside the gene matches: 4. The CDR3 totals 13 residues. CDR1 MNHEY and CDR2 SVGAGI come from the germline V gene. CDR3 coding DNA: TGTGCCAGCAGAACCGGGACTAGCGGCGAGCAGTACTTC. It yields the protein CASRTGTSGEQYF.

This clonotype appeared a few times. The gene calls are TRBV29-1 and TRBJ1-2, with TRBD1 matching 10 bases. Germline V CDR1 and CDR2: SQVTM, ANQGSEA. J lost 4 bases, V lost 0 bases, and 14 bases had no gene match. CDR3 length equals 18 residues. The CDR3, as DNA: TGCAGCGTTGAAGAAGCCGGGACAGGGGCTCCACTACCCTATGGCTACACCTTC. Its translation is CSVEEAGTGAPLPYGYTF. The full variable domain, its missing parts supplied by reference TRBV29-1 and TRBJ1-2, is SAVISQKPSRDICQRGTSLTIQCQVDSQVTMMFWYRQQPGQSLTLIATANQGSEATYESGFVIDKFPISRPNLTFSTLTVSNMSPEDSSIYLCSVEEAGTGAPLPYGYTFGSGTRLTVV.

This clonotype was seen only a few times. J is TRBJ2-3 and V is TRBV4-3, with a tentative D call TRBD2 (5 bases). This CDR3 contains 14 residues. The germline CDR1 and CDR2 sequences are LGHNA and YSLEER. Trimming took 4 bases from V and 5 from J, leaving 13 bases between them. The CDR3 reads CASSLATGKDTQYF. The CDR3 coding sequence is TGCGCCAGCAGCCTTGCAACCGGGAAAGATACGCAGTATTTT.

In its sample, this clonotype is medium-sized. The chain links TRBV29-1 to TRBJ1-1; TRBD1 aligns across 10 bases. Germline values: CDR1 SQVTM, CDR2 ANQGSEA. V was clipped by 7 bases and J by 5 bases; unmatched bases: 4. The CDR3 covers 12 residues. CDR3 DNA sequence: TGCAGCGCCGGGACAGGGGAGACTGAAGCTTTCTTT. It translates to CSAGTGETEAFF.

J is TRBJ2-1 and V is TRBV28, with D perhaps matching TRBD2 (5 bases). The CDR3 loop spans 16 amino acids. V lost 5 bases, J lost 6 bases, and 20 bases lay in between. Germline V gene sequence: CDR1 MDHEN, CDR2 SYDVKM. The CDR3 DNA is TGTGCCAGCAGTCTTTTTAAATCCCTTCGGGGCAATGAGCAGTTCTTC. This codes for CASSLFKSLRGNEQFF.

This clonotype appeared a few times. The rearrangement links TRBV6-2 or TRBV6-3 to TRBJ2-7; no firm D call. Germline CDR1 reads MNHEY; CDR2 reads SVGEGT. Trimming left V 6 bases short and J 2 bases short, with 8 bases between. The CDR3 has 12 residues. The CDR3 DNA reads as TGTGCCAGCAGCGACGTCCCCTACGAGCAGTACTTC. Its protein is CASSDVPYEQYF.